These 8 T cell receptor beta chains share one sample of origin, sequenced in a study of response to subunit inactivated influenza vaccine. MiXCR, applied by TCRdb to the RT-PCR reads, yields one record per CDR3 protein. This table holds 150,000 to 200,000 distinct CDR3 sequences, approximately 12% found once. The data also belong to a second study, concerning T cells expressing NK-cell markers. That paper states: It was by 5'RACE template switching with UMIs that TCR beta cDNA was made.

Sequences were derived from CD8+ T cells sorted from PBMCs, sampled 11 to 12 days after vaccination. Source of these receptors: a man aged 50 to 59 who received an inactivated influenza vaccine.

This clonotype was observed a handful of times. V is TRBV10-2 and J is TRBJ2-7, with TRBD2 as a possible D gene (5 bases). Trimming removed 2 bases from V and 4 bases from J, with 12 bases in between. In germline, CDR1 is WSHSY, CDR2 SAAADI. CDR3 length: 14 residues. The chain's CDR3 is CASSEALTGYEQYF. CDR3 in DNA: TGCGCCAGCAGTGAGGCGTTAACGGGGTACGAGCAGTACTTC.

This clonotype was detected many times. V and J are TRBV4-3 and TRBJ2-5; the D call may be TRBD1 or TRBD2 (6 bases each). CDR1 and CDR2 from the germline V gene are LGHNA and YSLEER. There are 15 residues in the CDR3. V lost 0 bases to trimming and J lost 2 bases, with 10 bases between them. The CDR3 spells CASSQDGGGQETQYF. The CDR3 DNA is TGCGCCAGCAGCCAAGATGGAGGGGGGCAAGAGACCCAGTACTTC.

The chain is built from TRBV5-1 and TRBJ1-2, with D unresolved. Trimming removed 1 base from V and 3 bases from J, with 16 bases in between. CDR1 SGHRS and CDR2 YFSETQ come from the germline V gene. CDR3 length: 16 residues. The CDR3, as DNA: TGCGCCAGCAGCTTGTCGGCCCGCCCCGACTACTATGGCTACACCTTC. It encodes CASSLSARPDYYGYTF.

This sequence joins TRBV9 and TRBJ2-1; 8 positions match TRBD2. The CDR3 totals 16 residues. CDR1 and CDR2 (germline): SGDLS, YYNGEE. The ends lost 4 bases at V and 4 bases at J; junction bases unmatched: 10. The CDR3 DNA sequence: TGTGCCAGCAGCCCACCGAGCGGGGGTGATTACAATGAGCAGTTCTTC. Protein sequence: CASSPPSGGDYNEQFF.

The chain recombines TRBV7-2 with TRBJ2-3; tentatively, D is TRBD2 (5 bases). The CDR3 runs to 15 residues. V lost 3 bases and J lost 1, with 11 bases in between. CDR1 and CDR2 from the germline V gene are SGHTA and FQGNSA. Here the CDR3 DNA reads TGTGCCAGCAGCTTCCCTGGGCGGGGCACAGATACGCAGTATTTT. Translating gives CASSFPGRGTDTQYF.

This clonotype showed up just a few times. This sequence joins TRBV20-1 and TRBJ2-2; TRBD2 is a possible D gene (5 bases). The CDR3 is made up of 13 amino acids. Germline V lookup: CDR1 DFQATT, CDR2 SNEGSKA (reference sequence). Trimming left V 6 bases short and J 0 bases short, with 8 bases between. The CDR3 loop is CSALGANTGELFF. In DNA, the CDR3 is TGCAGTGCACTAGGAGCGAACACCGGGGAGCTGTTTTTT.

In its sample, this clonotype was seen many times. This chain uses TRBV24-1 with TRBJ2-1; D not resolved. This CDR3 contains 13 residues. Per germline, CDR1 KGHDR and CDR2 SFDVKD. Trimming shortened V by 3 bases and J by 5 bases, and 7 bases separated the two germline ends. The CDR3, as DNA: TGTGCCACCAGTGATGCGTGGGACAATGAGCAGTTCTTC. Translating gives CATSDAWDNEQFF.

The V gene is TRBV12-3 or TRBV12-4, the J gene TRBJ2-3, with D perhaps TRBD2 (6 bases). This CDR3 comprises 13 residues. V was clipped by 6 bases and J by 6 bases, with 13 bases between them. The CDR3 DNA reads TGTGCCAGCAGCCCTTTCCTAGCGGATACGCAGTATTTT. Translating it yields CASSPFLADTQYF.